Sequencing of this TCR beta chain was carried out in a study of cytomegalovirus exposure and HLA in healthy donors. The germline V gene has CDR1 SGHDT and CDR2 YYEEEE. The CDR3 contains 16 residues. Losses at the gene ends were 1 base for V and 0 bases for J; bases not matched to a gene: 4. About this clone itself: Its antigen is not known.

Data came from immunoSEQ multiplex PCR; TCRdb stores just in-frame clones and leaves some out. The table lists 90,000 or so clones, about 85% of them singletons, with 20% to 25% in the top ten. Study results and caveats: Many donors carried some public TCRs, although rarity characterized most TCR sequences. Listed as cytomegalovirus-associated were 164 TCR beta chains.

The sample was PBMCs. The chain links TRBV5-6 to TRBJ2-3, with 8 bases aligning to TRBD2. The clonotype comes from a man aged 18-30 years in good health and CMV-seropositive. CDR3 region: CASSLWASGSTDTQYF. In DNA, the CDR3 is TGTGCCAGCAGCTTGTGGGCTAGCGGGAGCACAGATACGCAGTATTTT.